This is a list of T cell receptor beta chains from one sample in a study of Ad26.COV2.S vaccination and SARS-CoV-2 variants. The assay was immunoSEQ multiplex PCR, and TCRdb's table has in-frame clones only and misses some. The table lists 300,000 to 350,000 clones, about 88% of them singletons. The source material was peripheral blood, sampled in a trial of Ad26.COV2.S vaccine versus placebo. The receptors originated from a person aged 18 to 59 who received the Ad26.COV2.S COVID-19 vaccine or a placebo. The CDR3 runs from the conserved cysteine through the conserved F or W. The order of the fields is D gene, V gene, CDR3 protein. The D gene is left open where the match is weak.

D: TRBD1; V: TRBV6-5; CDR3: CASKISTGVYEQYF
D: NA; V: TRBV7-9; CDR3: CASSPGLNEQYF
D: TRBD1; V: TRBV2; CDR3: CASSGGDRGIYEQYF
D: NA; V: TRBV6-2/TRBV6-3; CDR3: CASSWVPRETQYF
D: TRBD1; V: TRBV3-1/TRBV3-2; CDR3: CASSRWPGQGFPGANVLTF
D: TRBD1; V: TRBV2; CDR3: CASRPDRGRVNTEAFF
D: NA; V: TRBV10-3; CDR3: CAISDGSYEQYF
D: NA; V: TRBV9; CDR3: CASSVVEGNEQYF
D: TRBD2; V: TRBV7-9; CDR3: CASRAGLAGYNEQFF
D: NA; V: TRBV7-6; CDR3: CASGPRETQYF
D: NA; V: TRBV9; CDR3: CASSVVIDTGELFF
D: NA; V: TRBV2; CDR3: CASSEQTGDIQYF
D: NA; V: TRBV7-9; CDR3: CASSLFGYEQFF
D: NA; V: TRBV27; CDR3: CASSFRTLDEQYF
D: NA; V: TRBV5-4; CDR3: CASSNGLPRNEQFF
D: TRBD1; V: TRBV5-1; CDR3: CASSQTGAGANVLTF
D: NA; V: TRBV10-3; CDR3: CAISESRGGYGYTF
D: TRBD1; V: TRBV5-1; CDR3: CASSLARDRVNEQFF
D: NA; V: TRBV10-1; CDR3: CASSDEGGEQYF
D: TRBD1; V: TRBV19; CDR3: CASMEDREYSNQPQHF
D: NA; V: TRBV7-9; CDR3: CASSLGTEAFF
D: NA; V: TRBV2; CDR3: CASSVTSAGTAGYTF
D: NA; V: TRBV7-3; CDR3: CASSVRGNTEAFF
D: NA; V: TRBV11-2; CDR3: CASSLGGIGSPLHF
D: NA; V: TRBV25-1; CDR3: CASSENGFGEQFF
D: TRBD1; V: TRBV30; CDR3: CAYDRAVGEKLFF
D: TRBD1; V: TRBV19; CDR3: CASSPARGQVRSAQHF
D: NA; V: TRBV7-9; CDR3: CASSSTGSNYGYTF
D: NA; V: TRBV6-1; CDR3: CASSEAGGPLGGKLFF
D: NA; V: TRBV6-2/TRBV6-3; CDR3: CASSYTAGPNEQYF
D: TRBD2; V: TRBV10-3; CDR3: CAIRPRLAGGRTGELFF
D: TRBD1; V: TRBV3-1/TRBV3-2; CDR3: CASSRGQTSNYGYTF
D: TRBD1; V: TRBV5-1; CDR3: CASSFDRGGYTF
D: NA; V: TRBV19; CDR3: CASSFILGGSGNTIYF
D: NA; V: TRBV5-5; CDR3: CASSLIDDTEAFF
D: NA; V: TRBV19; CDR3: CASSPPLGLAYGYTF
D: NA; V: TRBV11-3; CDR3: CASSRSGNEQFF
D: TRBD1; V: TRBV3-1/TRBV3-2; CDR3: CASSRTEGDRGLTQYF
D: NA; V: TRBV7-2; CDR3: CASSPGAYEQYF
D: TRBD2; V: TRBV7-6; CDR3: CASSSGLAGGEQYF
D: NA; V: TRBV19; CDR3: CASSTRQVGNQPQHF
D: NA; V: TRBV27; CDR3: CASSPYTDLSYEQYF
D: NA; V: TRBV18; CDR3: CASSPWTPATNEKLFF
D: TRBD1; V: TRBV6-5; CDR3: CASSPTGGRAGEQYF
D: TRBD1; V: TRBV9; CDR3: CASSTRQGPSGELFF
D: NA; V: TRBV19; CDR3: CASSIGGAAGEAFF
D: TRBD1; V: TRBV2; CDR3: CASLYDRGPYEQYF
D: TRBD2; V: TRBV9; CDR3: CASSAAGGQETQYF
D: NA; V: TRBV3-1/TRBV3-2; CDR3: CASSPGASGDTIYNEQFF
D: NA; V: TRBV4-1; CDR3: CASSQPRRGLAKNIQYF
D: NA; V: TRBV5-1; CDR3: CASSAKQGAAYEQYF
D: TRBD2; V: TRBV4-3; CDR3: CASSRQTGGPPDTQYF
D: TRBD2; V: TRBV30; CDR3: CAWSVKKAGGYEQYF
D: TRBD2; V: TRBV28; CDR3: CASSPGGELQTQYF
D: TRBD1; V: TRBV28; CDR3: CASSQRTGYGYTF
D: TRBD2; V: TRBV9; CDR3: CASSFNVAGTYNEQFF
D: NA; V: TRBV27; CDR3: CASSLWGGRMGTEAFF
D: TRBD1; V: TRBV11-2; CDR3: CASSLTRTGDGYTF
D: NA; V: TRBV6-5; CDR3: CASTAYSNQPQHF